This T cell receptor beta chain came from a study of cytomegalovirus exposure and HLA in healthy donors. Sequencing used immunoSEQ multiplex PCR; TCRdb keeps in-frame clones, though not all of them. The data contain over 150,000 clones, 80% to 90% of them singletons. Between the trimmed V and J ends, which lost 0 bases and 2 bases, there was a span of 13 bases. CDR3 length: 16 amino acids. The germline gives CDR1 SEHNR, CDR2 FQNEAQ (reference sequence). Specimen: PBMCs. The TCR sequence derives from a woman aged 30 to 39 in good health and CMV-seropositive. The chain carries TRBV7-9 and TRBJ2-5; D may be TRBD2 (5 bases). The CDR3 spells CASSLAVGVRQETQYF. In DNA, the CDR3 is TGTGCCAGCAGCTTAGCGGTGGGAGTAAGGCAAGAGACCCAGTACTTC.